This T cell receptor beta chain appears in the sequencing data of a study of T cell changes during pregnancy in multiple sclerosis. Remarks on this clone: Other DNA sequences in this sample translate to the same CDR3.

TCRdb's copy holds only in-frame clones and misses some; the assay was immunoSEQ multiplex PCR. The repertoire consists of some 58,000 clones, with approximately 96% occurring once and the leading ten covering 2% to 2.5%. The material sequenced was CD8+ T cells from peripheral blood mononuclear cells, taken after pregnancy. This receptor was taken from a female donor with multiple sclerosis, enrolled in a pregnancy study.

The CDR3 here is CASSVGGSSYEQYF. The CDR3 nucleotides are TGTGCCAGCAGCGTAGGCGGGTCCTCCTACGAGCAGTACTTC. This sequence joins TRBV9 and TRBJ2-7; possible D gene TRBD2, 5 bases. CDR1 SGDLS and CDR2 YYNGEE come from the germline V gene. The CDR3 consists of 14 residues. Trimming left V 0 bases short and J 0 bases short, with 7 bases between.